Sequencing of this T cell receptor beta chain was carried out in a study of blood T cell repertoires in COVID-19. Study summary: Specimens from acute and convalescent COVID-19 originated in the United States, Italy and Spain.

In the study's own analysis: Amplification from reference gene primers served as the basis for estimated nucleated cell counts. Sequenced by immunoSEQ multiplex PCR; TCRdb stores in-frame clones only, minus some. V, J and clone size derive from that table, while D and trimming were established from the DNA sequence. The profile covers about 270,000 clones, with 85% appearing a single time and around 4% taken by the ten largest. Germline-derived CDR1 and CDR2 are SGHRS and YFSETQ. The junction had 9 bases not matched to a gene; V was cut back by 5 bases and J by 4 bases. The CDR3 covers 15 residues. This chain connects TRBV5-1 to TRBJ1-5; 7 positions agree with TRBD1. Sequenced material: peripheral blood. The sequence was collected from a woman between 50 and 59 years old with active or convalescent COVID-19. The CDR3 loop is CASRPDRAANQPQHF. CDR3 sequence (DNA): TGCGCCAGCAGACCAGACAGGGCCGCGAATCAGCCCCAGCATTTT.